This T cell receptor beta chain was recorded in a study of CD8+ T cells in alopecia areata. In the study overall: Grafting placed skin from roughly 6-13-month-old C3H/HeJ donors with spontaneous alopecia onto roughly 7-10-week-old female C3H/HeJ mice. The study, taken as a whole, reports: Besides other cells, scalp samples also yield sequences of resident alphabeta T cells from normal skin. Lesional scalp displayed greater clonality than normal scalp, most notably in alopecia totalis/universalis.

RNA was isolated and reverse transcribed to cDNA, the sequencing template. The table came from immunoSEQ multiplex PCR; TCRdb's copy has only in-frame clones and leaves some out. This record lists around 290,000 clones, none seen once only, and the top ten clones contain roughly 1.2%. This CDR3 spans 11 amino acids. Germline loops: CDR1 MNHDT, CDR2 YYDKIL. This clone was recorded a few times. Its antigen is not identified. Genes and germline are mouse. The read finishes 4 residues shy of the CDR3 end, and the germline J gene is used to complete it. Cells pooled from cutaneous lymph nodes were sorted on CD4, CD8alpha, NKG2D, NKG2ACE and other markers.

The sample comprised CD4+ T cells sorted from a lymph node. The J gene is TRBJ1-1, the V gene TRBV17; the D is unclear. The receptor was isolated from a C3H/HeJ mouse with alopecia areata. Strain MHC haplotype: H2-k. The part of the CDR3 DNA that was read is TGTGCCGAGAGGGTTGGCACA. Translation gives CAERVGT. In full, the CDR3 is CAERVGTEVFF.